The clone carrying this TCR beta chain is medium-sized in the sample. Its antigen is unidentified. This sample is part of a study of OX40 agonist ivuxolimab in advanced cancers. Across the study: Hepatocellular carcinoma, melanoma, renal cell or head and neck cancer affected the dose-escalation patients. Eligibility admitted prior anti-PD-1, anti-PD-L1 or anti-CTLA-4 therapy; around 38% had some.

Germline CDR1 and CDR2: SNHLY and FYNNEI. With V trimmed by 3 bases and J by 0 bases, 7 bases remained unmatched. The CDR3 has 16 residues. Autoimmune disease history or systemic immunosuppression barred patients. Measured with immunoSEQ multiplex PCR; TCRdb has only the in-frame clones, and not every one. The sample has some 5,100 clones, about 70% seen once. Study outcomes and limitations: Among the least clonally expanded were partial responders at 0.1-3.0 mg/kg.

This clonotype was obtained from an adult with an advanced solid tumor such as melanoma, head and neck, liver or kidney cancer. The source material was CD4+ or CD8+ T cells sorted from blood, sampled in a trial of the OX40 agonist ivuxolimab. This sequence joins TRBV2 and TRBJ2-7, with 8 nucleotides matching TRBD1. This CDR3 reads CASSDPGQGTSYEQYF. As DNA, the CDR3 is TGTGCCAGCAGTGACCCCGGACAGGGAACCTCCTACGAGCAGTACTTC.